One and the same sample provided the 32 T cell receptor beta chains below, sequenced in a study of graft-versus-host responses after intestinal transplantation. TCRdb keeps only in-frame clones here, not all; method: immunoSEQ multiplex PCR. The sample includes 20,000 to 25,000 clones, around 54% seen only once; the top ten take 1%. The sample consisted of alloreactive CD4+ T cells from a mixed lymphocyte reaction culture, taken before intestinal transplant. Subset noted: CFSE-low proliferating T cells sorted from roughly 6-day pre-transplant mixed lymphocyte reaction (GvH or HvG direction). The receptors were sampled from a human patient who received an intestinal transplant.

This clone was found a few times. The V and J genes are TRBV19 and TRBJ2-7; 11 nucleotides agree with TRBD1. The CDR3 extends over 14 amino acids. The ends lost 6 bases at V and 4 bases at J; junction bases unmatched: 5. CDR1 and CDR2 from the germline V gene are LNHDA and SQIVND (reference sequence). CDR3 sequence reads: CASRGQGEGYEQYF. The CDR3 bases are TGTGCCAGTAGGGGACAGGGGGAAGGATACGAGCAGTACTTC.

V is TRBV12-5 and J is TRBJ1-3; tentative D call: TRBD1 (6 bases). Germline loops: CDR1 LGHNT, CDR2 FRNRAP. The CDR3 spans 14 residues. Trimming removed 2 bases at V and 2 bases at J, with 7 bases between. The CDR3 here is CASGLNRAGNTIYF. DNA for the CDR3: TGTGCTAGTGGTTTGAACAGGGCTGGAAACACCATATATTTT.

A remark on this clone: The junction does not match germline at one end; this may be a read error. The chain links TRBV7-3 to TRBJ2-2, with 8 nucleotides matching TRBD2. The germline V gene has CDR1 SGHTA and CDR2 FQGTGA. This CDR3 has 17 residues. CDR3 sequence: CASSLRPGTRNSGELFF. DNA of the CDR3: TGTGCCAGCAGCCTCCGACCCGGGACTAGGAACTCCGGGGAGCTGTTTTTT.

This sequence joins TRBV29-1 and TRBJ1-3, with 7 positions matching TRBD1. Germline lookup yields CDR1 SQVTM and CDR2 ANQGSEA. With V trimmed by 3 bases and J by 2 bases, 10 bases remained unmatched. This CDR3 is 16 amino acids long. This CDR3 is CSVDLGVGTAGNTIYF. In DNA form, the CDR3 reads TGCAGCGTTGATTTGGGGGTCGGGACAGCTGGAAACACCATATATTTT.

The V and J genes are TRBV4-3 and TRBJ1-5; TRBD1 might be the D (5 bases). The length of the CDR3 is 16 residues. V was shortened by 0 bases and J by 0 bases, with 9 bases between the two germline ends. CDR1 and CDR2 from the germline V gene are LGHNA and YSLEER. CDR3 DNA: TGCGCCAGCAGCCAAGAATCAGGGTATAGCAATCAGCCCCAGCATTTT. The encoded protein is CASSQESGYSNQPQHF.

Relative to its sample, this clone is medium-sized. The chain joins TRBV2 to TRBJ2-7; 10 bases map to TRBD2. The CDR3 has 14 residues. The V and J ends lost 8 bases and 6 bases, in that order; junction bases with no gene match: 10. The germline CDR1 and CDR2 sequences are SNHLY and FYNNEI. The DNA of the CDR3 is TGTGCCAGCGTGCGCTACGCTAGCGGGGGCGAGCAGTACTTC. Its translation: CASVRYASGGEQYF.

The chain couples TRBV11-2 to TRBJ2-7; 9 bases match TRBD2. This CDR3 contains 15 residues. The V gene's germline CDR1 is SGHAT and CDR2 FQNNGV. J was trimmed by 2 bases and V by 3 bases; bases with no gene match: 5. CDR3 sequence reads: CASSFSGGGPYEQYF. CDR3 nucleotide sequence: TGTGCCAGCAGCTTTAGCGGGGGAGGGCCCTACGAGCAGTACTTC.

The chain combines TRBV5-1 with TRBJ1-6, with D uncertain. With 0 bases removed from V and 5 bases from J, the gap between germline ends came to 9 bases. Germline V gene sequence: CDR1 SGHRS, CDR2 YFSETQ. The CDR3 runs to 15 residues. The CDR3 region has the DNA TGCGCCAGCAGCTTGGCTGGCAGAAATAATTCACCCCTCCACTTT. It specifies CASSLAGRNNSPLHF.

This rearrangement joins TRBV2 to TRBJ2-1; 7 nucleotides match TRBD1. With V trimmed by 8 bases and J by 9 bases, 13 bases remained unmatched. The CDR3 has 14 residues. Germline loops: CDR1 SNHLY, CDR2 FYNNEI. The CDR3 sequence: CASLGQGVPGEQFF. CDR3 coding DNA: TGTGCCAGCCTGGGGCAGGGGGTTCCTGGTGAGCAGTTCTTC.

CDR3 sequence reads: CASRELNRGTGYGYTF. The CDR3 nucleotides are TGTGCCAGCAGGGAATTAAACAGGGGTACGGGCTATGGCTACACCTTC. V is TRBV6-1 and J is TRBJ1-2; 7 bases match TRBD1. The CDR3 length is 16 residues. V lost 6 bases to trimming and J lost 4 bases; unmatched junction nucleotides: 14. Per germline, CDR1 MNHNS and CDR2 SASEGT.

This chain uses TRBV5-1 with TRBJ2-2; TRBD2 matches at 10 bases. This CDR3 is built from 14 residues. Losses at the gene ends were 5 bases for V and 3 bases for J; bases not matched to a gene: 1. The V gene's germline CDR1 is SGHRS and CDR2 YFSETQ. The CDR3: CASRGLADTGELFF. The CDR3 nucleotides read TGCGCCAGCAGAGGACTAGCGGACACCGGGGAGCTGTTTTTT. The whole variable domain, filled in from reference TRBV5-1 and TRBJ2-2, reads KAGVTQTPRYLIKTRGQQVTLSCSPISGHRSVSWYQQTPGQGLQFLFEYFSETQRNKGNFPGRFSGRQFSNSRSEMNVSTLELGDSALYLCASRGLADTGELFFGEGSRLTVL.

V gene TRBV10-3 combines with J gene TRBJ2-5, with 14 bases fitting TRBD2. Germline-derived CDR1 and CDR2 are ENHRY and SYGVKD. This CDR3 is 14 amino acids long. Trimming took 9 bases from V and 2 from J; bases not matched to a gene: 2. CDR3 sequence: CAIGLAGGQETQYF. CDR3 DNA: TGTGCCATAGGACTAGCGGGGGGACAAGAGACCCAGTACTTC.

The chain joins TRBV7-2 to TRBJ2-5; D ambiguous. CDR1 and CDR2 (germline): SGHTA, FQGNSA. The CDR3 length is 11 residues. V was trimmed by 2 bases and J by 5 bases, leaving 3 bases between them. Here the CDR3 reads CASSLLETQYF. The DNA for the CDR3 is TGTGCCAGCAGCTTACTGGAGACCCAGTACTTC.

The chain couples TRBV5-5 to TRBJ2-1; D perhaps matches TRBD1 (6 bases). Trimming took off 4 bases at V and 4 bases at J, with 9 bases between the two ends. The CDR3 has 13 residues. Germline V gives CDR1 SGHKS, CDR2 YYEKEE (reference sequence). CDR3 residues: CASSPRGYNEQFF. The CDR3 DNA is TGTGCCAGCAGCCCGAGGGGGTACAATGAGCAGTTCTTC.

The chain has TRBV18 and TRBJ2-1; possible D gene TRBD1, 5 bases. CDR1 is KGHSH, CDR2 LQKENI, per germline. V lost 4 bases and J lost 7, with 20 bases in between. The CDR3 contains 16 residues. The CDR3 sequence is CASSQNQGMYTNEQFF. The DNA of the CDR3 is TGTGCCAGCTCACAAAACCAGGGAATGTATACGAATGAGCAGTTCTTC.

The chain carries TRBV19 and TRBJ2-5; 10 bases match TRBD1. CDR1 LNHDA and CDR2 SQIVND come from the germline V gene (reference sequence). The CDR3 extends over 14 amino acids. V lost 8 bases and J lost 4; bases outside the gene matches: 7. The CDR3 DNA reads TGTGCCAGTGAGAGGACAGGGGGTGGAGAGACCCAGTACTTC. It yields the protein CASERTGGGETQYF.

The V gene is TRBV5-1, the J gene TRBJ2-3; 7 bases match TRBD1. Germline CDR1 SGHRS, CDR2 YFSETQ. This CDR3 comprises 14 residues. V lost 2 bases to trimming and J lost 4 bases; unmatched junction nucleotides: 4. CDR3 residues: CASSFGQGADTQYF. The CDR3 coding sequence is TGCGCCAGCAGCTTCGGGCAGGGGGCAGATACGCAGTATTTT.

This clone rates as medium-sized. This rearrangement joins TRBV5-1 to TRBJ2-6; D ambiguous. V lost 4 bases and J 0 bases, leaving 11 bases between the germline ends. Germline CDR1 SGHRS, CDR2 YFSETQ. This CDR3 has 16 amino acids. CDR3 sequence reads: CASSPPGASGANVLTF. DNA for the CDR3: TGCGCCAGCAGCCCCCCGGGTGCCTCTGGGGCCAACGTCCTGACTTTC.

J is TRBJ2-7 and V is TRBV28; 10 bases align to TRBD2. The CDR3 is made up of 14 amino acids. V shed 7 bases and J 5 bases; nucleotides not matched to a gene: 8. Germline CDR1 MDHEN, CDR2 SYDVKM. CDR3: CASTYSGRPHEQYF. In DNA, the CDR3 is TGTGCCAGCACCTATAGCGGGAGGCCGCACGAGCAGTACTTC.

The chain employs TRBV18 and TRBJ2-5; 9 bases are a match to TRBD2. With V trimmed by 0 bases and J by 1 base, 3 bases remained unmatched. This CDR3 spans 16 amino acids. CDR1 is KGHSH, CDR2 LQKENI, per germline. This chain's CDR3 is CASSPPRAGGQETQYF. In DNA form, the CDR3 reads TGTGCCAGCTCACCACCTCGAGCGGGAGGCCAAGAGACCCAGTACTTC.

The chain employs TRBV28 and TRBJ2-7, with 7 bases aligning to TRBD1. Germline V gene sequence: CDR1 MDHEN, CDR2 SYDVKM. V was clipped by 7 bases and J by 2 bases; unmatched bases: 11. This CDR3 spans 15 amino acids. The CDR3 DNA reads TGTGCCAGCAACCGTGGACAGGTGGGGGCCTACGAGCAGTACTTC. Its translation is CASNRGQVGAYEQYF.

The chain is built from TRBV6-1 and TRBJ1-2; D is unresolved. The CDR3 runs to 14 residues. Trimming pared 8 bases from V and 1 base from J, leaving 14 bases between. The germline gives CDR1 MNHNS, CDR2 SASEGT. The chain's CDR3 is CASVGEDFNYGYTF. The CDR3 DNA sequence: TGTGCCAGCGTAGGTGAGGATTTTAACTATGGCTACACCTTC.

The rearrangement uses TRBV28 and TRBJ1-2; TRBD1 matches at 9 bases. Losses at the gene ends were 9 bases for V and 2 bases for J; bases not matched to a gene: 4. The germline CDR1 and CDR2 sequences are MDHEN and SYDVKM. The CDR3 is 13 amino acids. The CDR3 protein is CASGTGLNYGYTF. For the CDR3, the DNA is TGTGCCAGTGGGACAGGGTTAAACTATGGCTACACCTTC.

The CDR3 protein is CASSLDFWQGGYEQYF. The CDR3 nucleotides are TGTGCCAGCAGCTTAGATTTTTGGCAGGGCGGTTACGAGCAGTACTTC. The chain employs TRBV11-2 and TRBJ2-7; the D gene is possibly TRBD1 (5 bases). This CDR3 region has 16 residues. The germline V gene encodes CDR1 SGHAT and CDR2 FQNNGV. V lost 0 bases to trimming and J lost 4 bases, with 16 bases between them.

The V call is TRBV23-1, the J call TRBJ1-2; TRBD1 matches 9 bases. TRBV23-1 is flagged as an ORF with uncertain function. The V and J ends lost 4 bases and 5 bases, in that order; junction bases with no gene match: 8. The CDR3 contains 15 residues. The DNA for the CDR3 is TGCGCCAGCAGTCTCCACCGTGGACAGGGGTATGGCTACACCTTC. Protein sequence: CASSLHRGQGYGYTF.

The chain joins TRBV7-2 to TRBJ2-5, with 12 bases fitting TRBD2. The CDR3 is 16 residues long. Germline V gene sequence: CDR1 SGHTA, CDR2 FQGNSA. Unmatched junction bases numbered 13, after V lost 5 bases and J lost 9 bases. DNA of the CDR3: TGTGCCAGCAGCCCCCTGACTAGCGGGGGTGGCTCGGCCCAGTACTTC. Encoded protein: CASSPLTSGGGSAQYF.

This chain joins TRBV6-5 and TRBJ1-2; D is perhaps TRBD1 (6 bases). The CDR3 runs 14 residues. CDR1 is MNHEY, CDR2 SVGAGI, per germline. V dropped 5 bases and J dropped 0 bases, with 10 bases sitting between them. This chain's CDR3 is CASSRGSANYGYTF. For the CDR3, the DNA is TGTGCCAGCAGTAGGGGGTCAGCTAACTATGGCTACACCTTC.

The chain joins TRBV10-2 to TRBJ2-7, with D perhaps TRBD2 (5 bases). The germline gives CDR1 WSHSY, CDR2 SAAADI. The CDR3 sequence is 13 residues long. The V gene lost 6 bases and the J gene lost 0 bases, with 9 bases spanning the gap. DNA for the CDR3: TGCGCCAGCAGCCCCCGGGGCTCCTACGAGCAGTACTTC. This encodes CASSPRGSYEQYF.

V and J are TRBV28 and TRBJ1-1, with 12 bases aligning to TRBD1. The V and J ends lost 6 bases and 6 bases, in that order; junction bases with no gene match: 11. The CDR3 extends over 16 amino acids. Germline CDR1 reads MDHEN; CDR2 reads SYDVKM. Written as DNA, the CDR3 is TGTGCCAGCAGGAATCCCGGGACAGGGGGCTTCGCTGAAGCTTTCTTT. Its translation: CASRNPGTGGFAEAFF.

The chain links TRBV18 to TRBJ2-2, with D perhaps TRBD1 (7 bases). The germline V and J ends were trimmed by 3 bases and 4 bases, with 12 bases remaining between them. Germline V gene lookup returns CDR1 KGHSH and CDR2 LQKENI. The CDR3 has 15 amino acids. Here the CDR3 reads CASSPGGQTTGELFF. In DNA form, the CDR3 reads TGTGCCAGCTCACCGGGGGGACAGACCACCGGGGAGCTGTTTTTT. The variable domain in full, with the rest retrieved from reference TRBV18 and TRBJ2-2, is NAGVMQNPRHLVRRRGQEARLRCSPMKGHSHVYWYRQLPEEGLKFMVYLQKENIIDESGMPKERFSAEFPKEGPSILRIQQVVRGDSAAYFCASSPGGQTTGELFFGEGSRLTVL.

The rearrangement joins TRBV7-8 to TRBJ1-5, with a weak D call TRBD1 (6 bases). CDR3 length: 13 amino acids. Germline lookup yields CDR1 SGHVS and CDR2 FQNEAQ. V lost 5 bases and J lost 4, with 9 bases in between. The CDR3 DNA is TGTGCCAGCAGCCACAGGGAAAATCAGCCCCAGCATTTT. Amino acid sequence: CASSHRENQPQHF.

This clone was counted only a few times. The rearrangement uses TRBV5-1 and TRBJ2-2; weak D call: TRBD2 (5 bases). The germline CDR1 and CDR2 sequences are SGHRS and YFSETQ. With 2 bases removed from V and 6 bases from J, the gap between germline ends came to 8 bases. The CDR3 is 13 residues long. Here the CDR3 DNA reads TGCGCCAGCAGCTTCGGGGTCGCCGGGGAGCTGTTTTTT. Translating it yields CASSFGVAGELFF. Combining the CDR3 with reference TRBV5-1 and TRBJ2-2 gives the whole variable domain KAGVTQTPRYLIKTRGQQVTLSCSPISGHRSVSWYQQTPGQGLQFLFEYFSETQRNKGNFPGRFSGRQFSNSRSEMNVSTLELGDSALYLCASSFGVAGELFFGEGSRLTVL.